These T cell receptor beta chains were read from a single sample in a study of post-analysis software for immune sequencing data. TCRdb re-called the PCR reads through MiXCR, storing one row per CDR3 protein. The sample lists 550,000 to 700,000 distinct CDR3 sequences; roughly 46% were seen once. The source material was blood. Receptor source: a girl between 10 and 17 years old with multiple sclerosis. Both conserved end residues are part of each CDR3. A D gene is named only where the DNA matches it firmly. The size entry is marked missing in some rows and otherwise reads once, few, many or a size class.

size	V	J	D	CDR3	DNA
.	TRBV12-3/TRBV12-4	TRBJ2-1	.	CASSSLRGDNEQFF	TGTGCCAGCAGTTCCCTCAGGGGGGACAATGAGCAGTTCTTC
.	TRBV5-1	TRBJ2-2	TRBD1	CASSGGTGNTGELFF	TGCGCCAGCAGCGGGGGGACAGGGAACACCGGGGAGCTGTTTTTT
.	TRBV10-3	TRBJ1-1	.	CATEGSNTEAFF	TGTGCCACCGAGGGCTCGAACACTGAAGCTTTCTTT
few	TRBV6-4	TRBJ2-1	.	CASSDSADSYNEQFF	TGTGCCAGCAGTGACTCGGCAGACTCCTACAATGAGCAGTTCTTC
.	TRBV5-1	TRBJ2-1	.	CASSLRQNEQFF	TGCGCCAGCAGCTTGAGGCAGAATGAGCAGTTCTTC
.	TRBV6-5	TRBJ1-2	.	CASSFSRDALRGGYTF	TGTGCCAGCAGCTTTTCCCGGGACGCCCTGAGAGGTGGCTACACCTTC
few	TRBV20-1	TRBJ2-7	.	CSARDPRGRADEQYF	TGCAGTGCTAGAGACCCACGGGGCAGGGCCGACGAGCAGTACTTC
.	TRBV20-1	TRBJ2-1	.	CSALDPDPLYNEQFF	TGCAGTGCTCTGGACCCAGATCCTCTATACAATGAGCAGTTCTTC
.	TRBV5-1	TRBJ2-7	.	CASSQTEIQDEQYF	TGCGCCAGCAGCCAGACAGAGATACAGGACGAGCAGTACTTC
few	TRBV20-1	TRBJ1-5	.	CSARTGNQPQHF	TGCAGTGCCCGGACAGGCAATCAGCCCCAGCATTTT
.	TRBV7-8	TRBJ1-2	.	CASSSEGGARWYGYTF	TGTGCCAGCAGCTCAGAAGGGGGGGCTCGTTGGTATGGCTACACCTTC
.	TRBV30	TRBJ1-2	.	CAWSFGGAGKGYTF	TGTGCCTGGAGTTTTGGGGGCGCGGGTAAGGGCTACACCTTC
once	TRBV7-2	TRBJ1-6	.	CASSLAGSHSPLHF	TGTGCCAGCAGCTTAGCCGGCAGTCATTCACCCCTCCACTTT
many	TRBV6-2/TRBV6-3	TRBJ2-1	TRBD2	CASESGGLVNEQFF	TGTGCCAGCGAATCGGGGGGACTAGTTAATGAGCAGTTCTTC
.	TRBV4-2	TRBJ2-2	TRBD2	CASSPGLAGETGELFF	TGTGCCAGCAGCCCGGGACTAGCGGGAGAAACCGGGGAGCTGTTTTTT
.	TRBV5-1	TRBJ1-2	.	CASSPAAGTYGYTF	TGCGCCAGCAGCCCGGCGGCAGGCACCTATGGCTACACCTTC
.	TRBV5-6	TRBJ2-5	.	CASSSLGSGIRETQYF	TGTGCCAGCAGCTCACTGGGCTCTGGGATCCGAGAGACCCAGTACTTC